What follows describes a single TCR beta chain. This sample stems from a study of T cell changes during pregnancy in multiple sclerosis. Sequencing used immunoSEQ multiplex PCR; TCRdb keeps in-frame clones, though not all of them. The sample holds under 100,000 clones, 94% seen once. CDR1 is SNHLY, CDR2 FYNNEI, per germline. V shed 2 bases and J 4 bases; nucleotides not matched to a gene: 13. This CDR3 spans 17 amino acids. This clonotype originated in a female donor with multiple sclerosis, enrolled in a pregnancy study. Specimen: peripheral blood, collected in the third trimester of pregnancy. The rearrangement joins TRBV2 to TRBJ1-2; 7 bases map to TRBD1. CDR3 nucleotide sequence: TGTGCCAGCAGTGAAAGACACCCCCGGACAGGAGCCTATGGCTACACCTTC. Translated, it gives CASSERHPRTGAYGYTF.